The 6 T cell receptor beta chains reported below all come from one sample, sequenced in a study of shared clonotypes between healthy human individuals. Produced via immunoSEQ multiplex PCR; TCRdb's table is partial and in-frame only. Of millions of clones listed, approximately 95% are singletons. Sequencing was done on a sample of naive CD4+ T cells sorted from blood. Sample subset: CD45RA+ positively selected. The receptors were gathered from a man between 18 and 35 years old in good health.

This rearrangement joins TRBV30 to TRBJ2-7, with 7 positions matching TRBD1. Trimming removed 5 bases from V and 12 bases from J; junction bases left unmatched: 16. The CDR3 has 13 residues. CDR1 GTSNPN and CDR2 SVGIG come from the germline V gene (reference sequence). CDR3 coding DNA: TGTGCCTGGTGCCCTCAGACAGGGATGAGTCGGTACTTC. Residues: CAWCPQTGMSRYF.

This clone was counted once. The rearrangement links TRBV7-2 to TRBJ2-1, with 11 bases matching TRBD2. The CDR3 consists of 15 residues. The V gene end was trimmed by 5 bases and the J gene end by 8 bases; junction bases not matched to a gene: 8. CDR1 and CDR2 from the germline V gene are SGHTA and FQGNSA. Here the CDR3 reads CASSPGLAVRDEQFF. CDR3 nucleotide sequence: TGTGCCAGCAGCCCGGGACTAGCGGTAAGGGATGAGCAGTTCTTC. Looking up the rest from reference TRBV7-2 and TRBJ2-1 gives the full variable domain: GAGVSQSPSNKVTEKGKDVELRCDPISGHTALYWYRQSLGQGLEFLIYFQGNSAPDKSGLPSDRFSAERTGGSVSTLTIQRTQQEDSAVYLCASSPGLAVRDEQFFGPGTRLTVL.

The chain is built from TRBV6-5 and TRBJ1-3, with 11 bases identical to TRBD1. The trim removed 5 bases at V and 10 bases at J, leaving 7 bases unmatched. The CDR3 has 14 amino acids. CDR1 MNHEY and CDR2 SVGAGI come from the germline V gene. Written as DNA, the CDR3 is TGTGCCAGCAGTAAGGGACAGGGGGATAGAACCATATATTTT. It is translated as CASSKGQGDRTIYF.

This chain links TRBV4-3 with TRBJ1-2; D is possibly TRBD1 (5 bases). This CDR3 is built from 13 residues. Germline loops: CDR1 LGHNA, CDR2 YSLEER. V dropped 0 bases and J dropped 8 bases, with 10 bases sitting between them. CDR3 region: CASSQEARVGYTF. CDR3 in DNA: TGCGCCAGCAGCCAAGAAGCCAGGGTCGGCTACACCTTC.

The J gene is TRBJ2-1, the V gene TRBV27; 7 bases align to TRBD2. There are 15 residues in the CDR3. Germline V gene data show CDR1 as MNHEY and CDR2 as SMNVEV (reference sequence). Trimming removed 8 bases from V and 10 bases from J; junction bases left unmatched: 17. CDR3 coding DNA: TGTGCCAGCCGCCGGGGGGTACAAGGTCTCGGGGAGCAGTTCTTC. It encodes CASRRGVQGLGEQFF.

The chain combines TRBV7-9 with TRBJ1-2; the match to TRBD1 covers 8 bases. The length of the CDR3 is 15 residues. V lost 5 bases, J lost 4 bases, and 9 bases stayed unmatched. Per germline, CDR1 SEHNR and CDR2 FQNEAQ (reference sequence). CDR3 amino acids: CASSPGDRPLYGYTF. CDR3 coding DNA: TGTGCCAGCAGCCCCGGGGACAGGCCCCTCTATGGCTACACCTTC.